This T cell receptor (beta chain) was sequenced during a study of cytomegalovirus exposure and HLA in healthy donors. Study details: Among roughly 180 million T cells, an earlier analysis found around 100 million unique TCR beta sequences.

A few counts support this clone. V was trimmed by 0 bases and J by 2 bases, leaving 14 bases between them. The V gene's germline CDR1 is SGHAT and CDR2 FQNNGV. The CDR3 runs to 16 residues. In the PCR, 60 Vbeta and 13 Jbeta primers were used. In the original workflow: In a later analysis, 75 million to 95 million unique TCR beta chains included roughly 11 million shared by two or more donors. Method: immunoSEQ multiplex PCR; TCRdb's copy keeps in-frame clones and lacks some. D and trimming were read from the DNA, whereas the V and J calls and clone size are those reported in that table. Altogether 87,000 or so clones are present, roughly 8.2% being singletons, with the ten largest covering about 2.3%. These donors, healthy bone marrow donors, were studied.

Source material: PBMCs. The TCR comes from a man aged 50 to 59 in good health and CMV-seronegative. The chain carries TRBV11-2 and TRBJ2-7, with D maybe TRBD1 (5 bases). The CDR3 spells CASSLDPQTAPYEQYF. CDR3 DNA sequence: TGTGCCAGCAGCTTAGATCCCCAGACAGCCCCCTACGAGCAGTACTTC.